What follows are 27 T cell receptor beta chains derived from one specimen sequenced in a study of regulatory T cells in long-lasting Graves disease. Time point denoted: newly diagnosed GD, antithyroid drugs for less than 3 months. The TCR library was made from RNA that had been extracted from PBMCs in TRIzol. CDR3-region Arm-PCR and iRepertoire HTBI primers produced the TCR beta libraries. TCRdb re-called the multiplex PCR reads with MiXCR, one entry per CDR3 protein. Of 350,000 to 450,000 distinct CDR3 sequences in the sample, approximately 16% were seen once. These data were likewise used in another study, on T cells in Graves' hyperthyroidism and ophthalmopathy.

The sequenced sample was peripheral blood mononuclear cells (PBMCs), obtained at new diagnosis, from a patient treated with antithyroid drugs. These receptors were taken from a woman between 35 and 50 years old with Graves disease.

J is TRBJ2-2 and V is TRBV18; TRBD1 is a possible D gene (5 bases). Per the germline V gene, CDR1 is KGHSH and CDR2 is LQKENI. The CDR3 covers 15 residues. V lost 2 bases and J 6 bases, leaving 13 bases between the germline ends. The CDR3 is CASSPRQGKSGELFF. The CDR3, as DNA: TGTGCCAGCTCACCAAGGCAGGGTAAATCCGGGGAGCTGTTTTTT. The whole variable domain, remainder taken from reference TRBV18 and TRBJ2-2, is NAGVMQNPRHLVRRRGQEARLRCSPMKGHSHVYWYRQLPEEGLKFMVYLQKENIIDESGMPKERFSAEFPKEGPSILRIQQVVRGDSAAYFCASSPRQGKSGELFFGEGSRLTVL.

Turning to this clonotype: An end of the junction does not agree with germline; a read error may underlie this. The rearrangement links TRBV11-2 to TRBJ1-1; possible D gene TRBD1, 5 bases. Per germline, CDR1 SGHAT and CDR2 FQNNGV. The CDR3 sequence is 15 residues long. CDR3 DNA sequence: TGTGTCAGCAGCTTAGTAAGGGGACTCGGTACTGAAGCTTTCTTT. Translation: CVSSLVRGLGTEAFF.

This clonotype was recorded many times. The CDR3 bases are TGTGCCAGTAGGCCAAGGACTAGCGGGAGCTTAGAGACCCAGTACTTC. It yields the protein CASRPRTSGSLETQYF. The rearrangement links TRBV19 to TRBJ2-5; 13 bases are shared with TRBD2. V shed 6 bases, J shed 4 bases, and the junction held 8 bases outside the gene matches. Per the germline V gene, CDR1 is LNHDA and CDR2 is SQIVND (reference sequence). The CDR3 is 16 amino acids.

With regard to this clonotype: A much bigger clone sits one base away, suggesting this may be a read error. The V and J genes are TRBV20-1 and TRBJ2-3; 9 nucleotides line up with TRBD2. Germline assignment: CDR1 DFQATT and CDR2 SNEGSKA (reference sequence). This CDR3 contains 14 residues. This CDR3 reads CSGRLAALTDTRYF. The CDR3 coding sequence is TGCAGTGGTAGACTAGCGGCACTCACAGATACGCGGTATTTT.

The chain has TRBV29-1 and TRBJ2-7, with D perhaps matching TRBD1 (6 bases). This CDR3 spans 13 amino acids. Germline lookup yields CDR1 SQVTM and CDR2 ANQGSEA. V was cut by 2 bases and J by 3 bases, with 11 bases left in between. The CDR3 nucleotides are TGCAGCGTTGAACCAGGGGAAGGCTACGAGCAGTACTTC. Translated, it gives CSVEPGEGYEQYF.

This clonotype was observed many times. V and J are TRBV10-3 and TRBJ1-2, with D possibly TRBD1 on 5 matching bases. The length of the CDR3 is 13 residues. Germline V gene sequence: CDR1 ENHRY, CDR2 SYGVKD. V was shortened by 7 bases and J by 7 bases, with 16 bases between the two germline ends. In DNA, the CDR3 is TGTGCCATCACCTCCGAAGGGGCGGGTGGCTACACCTTC. Residues: CAITSEGAGGYTF.

The sample holds many counts of this clonotype. This rearrangement joins TRBV20-1 to TRBJ2-7; 7 bases match TRBD2. There are 14 residues in the CDR3. Germline CDR1 and CDR2: DFQATT and SNEGSKA (reference sequence). V lost 6 bases and J lost 1; bases outside the gene matches: 9. CDR3 region: CSAFRREGSYEQYF. CDR3 bases: TGCAGTGCCTTCCGCAGGGAGGGGTCCTACGAGCAGTACTTC.

This clonotype was found a few times. The genes are TRBV30 and TRBJ2-7; 9 positions match TRBD2. Trimming at V came to 1 base and at J to 3 bases, leaving 10 bases not matched to a gene. Looked up from germline, CDR1 is GTSNPN and CDR2 is SVGIG (reference sequence). The CDR3 is 16 residues long. CDR3 loop: CAWSEGSGRTHYEQYF. CDR3 nucleotide sequence: TGTGCCTGGAGTGAGGGGAGCGGGAGGACCCACTACGAGCAGTACTTC.

The genes are TRBV6-6 and TRBJ2-1; TRBD2 might be the D (6 bases). Germline V gives CDR1 MNHNY, CDR2 SVGAGI (reference sequence). The CDR3 is 16 residues long. Trimming removed 0 bases at V and 1 base at J, with 10 bases between. The DNA of the CDR3 is TGTGCCAGCAGTTACTCGTCGGAGGGGTCCTACAATGAGCAGTTCTTC. Protein product: CASSYSSEGSYNEQFF.

V gene TRBV29-1 combines with J gene TRBJ2-3, with 7 bases fitting TRBD1. Germline lookup yields CDR1 SQVTM and CDR2 ANQGSEA. V lost 6 bases and J lost 0; bases outside the gene matches: 6. There are 14 residues in the CDR3. CDR3 in amino acids: CSVRQGGSTDTQYF. In DNA, the CDR3 is TGCAGCGTACGACAGGGCGGGAGCACAGATACGCAGTATTTT.

This clonotype was recorded at least ten times. In DNA, the CDR3 is TGTGCCAGCAGTTCCCGGGACAGGGGGCCCTCTGGGGCCAACGTCCTGACTTTC. Its protein is CASSSRDRGPSGANVLTF. This chain joins TRBV12-3 or TRBV12-4 and TRBJ2-6; 12 nucleotides match TRBD1. The CDR3 extends over 18 amino acids. Unmatched junction bases numbered 4, after V lost 4 bases and J lost 0 bases.

This clonotype was detected ten times or more. This chain connects TRBV7-2 to TRBJ2-7, with 8 bases identical to TRBD2. In germline, CDR1 is SGHTA, CDR2 FQGNSA. Trimming at V came to 1 base and at J to 3 bases, leaving 8 bases not matched to a gene. The CDR3 extends over 16 amino acids. The CDR3 DNA follows: TGTGCCAGCAGCTTAGAACGGTCGGGAGGGGTCTACGAGCAGTACTTC. Its protein is CASSLERSGGVYEQYF.

This clonotype was detected a few times. This CDR3 is CASSLYDSWNSEQFF. The DNA of the CDR3 is TGTGCCAGCAGTTTATATGACTCCTGGAACAGTGAGCAGTTCTTC. The chain is built from TRBV27 and TRBJ2-1; D gene uncertain. Germline CDR1 MNHEY, CDR2 SMNVEV (reference sequence). The CDR3 is made up of 15 amino acids. V was trimmed by 1 base and J by 9 bases, leaving 16 bases between them.

Points on this clonotype: Just one base apart from a much larger clone, this may be a read error. This rearrangement joins TRBV30 to TRBJ2-7; D is ambiguous. Deletions cut 0 bases from V and 3 bases from J, with 9 bases between. The CDR3 runs 13 residues. Looked up from germline, CDR1 is GTSNPN and CDR2 is SVGIG (reference sequence). CDR3 sequence (DNA): TGTGCCTGGAGTGTATGGGATAACTACGAGCAGTACTTC. Protein: CAWSVWDNYEQYF.

V usage is TRBV6-2 or TRBV6-3 and J usage is TRBJ2-1; D is unresolved. With 2 bases removed from V and 8 bases from J, the gap between germline ends came to 7 bases. Germline CDR1 and CDR2: MNHEY and SVGEGT. CDR3 size: 12 residues. The CDR3 region is CASSYGSYEQFF. CDR3 in DNA: TGTGCCAGCAGTTACGGGTCTTATGAGCAGTTCTTC.

Many counts were recorded for this clonotype. The gene calls are TRBV11-2 and TRBJ1-2; 8 bases agree with TRBD1. The CDR3 spans 16 residues. The J segment lost 8 bases and the V segment lost 5 bases, leaving 16 bases of the junction unmatched. The germline CDR1 and CDR2 sequences are SGHAT and FQNNGV. CDR3 sequence: CASSNPVTRGRGGYTF. The CDR3 bases are TGTGCCAGCAGCAACCCCGTAACCAGGGGGCGCGGGGGCTACACCTTC.

This clonotype was observed at least ten times. The chain is built from TRBV27 and TRBJ1-1, with 7 bases aligning to TRBD1. This CDR3 comprises 16 residues. V shed 6 bases and J 5 bases; nucleotides not matched to a gene: 15. The germline CDR1 and CDR2 sequences are MNHEY and SMNVEV (reference sequence). This chain's CDR3 is CASSPRPDRVWTEAFF. In DNA form, the CDR3 reads TGTGCCAGCAGCCCACGTCCCGACAGGGTATGGACTGAAGCTTTCTTT.

At least ten counts were recorded for this clonotype. The J gene is TRBJ2-7, the V gene TRBV18; the D gene could be TRBD1 or TRBD2 (5 bases each). This CDR3 region has 14 residues. Trimming stripped 4 bases from V and 2 bases from J, with 12 bases between. The germline CDR1 and CDR2 sequences are KGHSH and LQKENI. The CDR3 loop reads CASSHRGLTYEQYF. The CDR3 DNA reads as TGTGCCAGCTCACACCGGGGCCTAACCTACGAGCAGTACTTC.

Many counts were recorded for this clonotype. The chain employs TRBV28 and TRBJ2-1, with 10 bases lining up with TRBD2. CDR1 and CDR2 (germline): MDHEN, SYDVKM. V shed 7 bases and J 5 bases; nucleotides not matched to a gene: 8. This CDR3 comprises 15 residues. The CDR3 nucleotides read TGTGCCAGCACCAGTCTAGCGGGGGCAAACAATGAGCAGTTCTTC. This translates into CASTSLAGANNEQFF.

The sample holds many counts of this clonotype. This chain links TRBV12-3 or TRBV12-4 with TRBJ2-3; 7 bases are a match to TRBD1. Trimming cost V 6 bases and J 4 bases; bases outside gene matches: 10. The CDR3 totals 15 residues. The CDR3 DNA reads TGTGCCAGCAGCTCCGACAGGGCGTCTCCAGATACGCAGTATTTT. This translates into CASSSDRASPDTQYF.

This clonotype appeared many times. This chain joins TRBV28 and TRBJ1-2; perhaps TRBD1 as D (6 bases). Germline V CDR1 and CDR2: MDHEN, SYDVKM. Trimming took 6 bases from V and 4 from J, leaving 18 bases between them. CDR3 length: 15 amino acids. The CDR3 spells CASSPPGQDSYGYTF. In DNA form, the CDR3 reads TGTGCCAGCAGCCCCCCGGGACAAGACTCCTATGGCTACACCTTC.

This sequence joins TRBV9 and TRBJ2-3; 7 bases line up with TRBD2. CDR3 length: 13 residues. The V gene end was trimmed by 4 bases and the J gene end by 6 bases; junction bases not matched to a gene: 5. Germline assignment: CDR1 SGDLS and CDR2 YYNGEE. The CDR3 protein is CASSKGGTDTQYF. CDR3 DNA sequence: TGTGCCAGCAGCAAGGGAGGGACGGATACGCAGTATTTT.

The genes are TRBV18 and TRBJ2-1; D may be TRBD2 (6 bases). This CDR3 comprises 16 residues. The germline V and J ends were trimmed by 2 bases and 7 bases, with 18 bases remaining between them. Germline CDR1 reads KGHSH; CDR2 reads LQKENI. DNA for the CDR3: TGTGCCAGCTCACCAGAGGGGTTGGCTAGCGCGAATGAGCAGTTCTTC. Translating it yields CASSPEGLASANEQFF. Together with reference TRBV18 and TRBJ2-1, the CDR3 gives the full variable domain: NAGVMQNPRHLVRRRGQEARLRCSPMKGHSHVYWYRQLPEEGLKFMVYLQKENIIDESGMPKERFSAEFPKEGPSILRIQQVVRGDSAAYFCASSPEGLASANEQFFGPGTRLTVL.

This clonotype was recorded a few times. The rearrangement joins TRBV6-2 or TRBV6-3 to TRBJ2-7; D perhaps matches TRBD2 (6 bases). The CDR3 is 15 residues long. Trimming removed 2 bases from V and 9 bases from J, with 20 bases in between. Germline lookup yields CDR1 MNHEY and CDR2 SVGEGT. CDR3 nucleotide sequence: TGTGCCAGCAGTTACCTCGGGACGGGGGTTTTGTGGCAGTACTTC. Amino acids: CASSYLGTGVLWQYF.

This clonotype was observed a few times. V is TRBV6-5 and J is TRBJ2-1; D is possibly TRBD1 (5 bases). The J call could be wrong; TRBJ2-5 is a better fit for the DNA end. CDR1 and CDR2 from the germline V gene are MNHEY and SVGAGI. The CDR3 consists of 13 residues. CDR3 loop: CASSYGAVKTQYF. In DNA, the CDR3 is TGTGCCAGCAGTTACGGGGCAGTAAAGACCCAGTACTTC.

The chain carries TRBV12-5 and TRBJ1-2; D unresolved. CDR3 length: 13 amino acids. Trimming cost V 2 bases and J 1 base, with 5 bases left between them. The germline gives CDR1 LGHNT, CDR2 FRNRAP. The CDR3 here is CASGLSHNYGYTF. In nucleotides, the CDR3 is TGTGCTAGTGGTTTGTCCCATAACTATGGCTACACCTTC. The whole variable domain, remainder taken from reference TRBV12-5 and TRBJ1-2, is DARVTQTPRHKVTEMGQEVTMRCQPILGHNTVFWYRQTMMQGLELLAYFRNRAPLDDSGMPKDRFSAEMPDATLATLKIQPSEPRDSAVYFCASGLSHNYGYTFGSGTRLTVV.

This clonotype was counted ten times or more. The rearrangement uses TRBV6-1 and TRBJ2-3; perhaps D is TRBD1 or TRBD2 (5 bases each). Trimming cost V 7 bases and J 3 bases, with 17 bases left between them. CDR1 MNHNS and CDR2 SASEGT come from the germline V gene. The length of the CDR3 is 15 residues. For the CDR3, the DNA is TGTGCCAGCAATCACGGGGCAGGGAGTACAGATACGCAGTATTTT. This codes for CASNHGAGSTDTQYF.